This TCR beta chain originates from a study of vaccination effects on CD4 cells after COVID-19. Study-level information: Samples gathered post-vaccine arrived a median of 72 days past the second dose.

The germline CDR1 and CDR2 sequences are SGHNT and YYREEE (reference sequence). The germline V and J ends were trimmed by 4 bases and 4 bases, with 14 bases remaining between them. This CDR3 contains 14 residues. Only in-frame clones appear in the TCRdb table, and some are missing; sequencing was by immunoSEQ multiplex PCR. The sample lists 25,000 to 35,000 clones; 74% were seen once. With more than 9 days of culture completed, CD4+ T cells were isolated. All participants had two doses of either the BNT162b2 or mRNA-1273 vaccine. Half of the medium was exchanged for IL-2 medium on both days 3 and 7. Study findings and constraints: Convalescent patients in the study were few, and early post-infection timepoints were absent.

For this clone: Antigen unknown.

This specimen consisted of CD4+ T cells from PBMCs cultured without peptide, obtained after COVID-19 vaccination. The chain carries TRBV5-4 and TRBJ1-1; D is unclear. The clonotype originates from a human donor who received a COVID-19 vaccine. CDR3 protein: CASSPGVKGTEAFF. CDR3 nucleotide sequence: TGTGCCAGCAGCCCGGGAGTGAAGGGCACTGAAGCTTTCTTT.